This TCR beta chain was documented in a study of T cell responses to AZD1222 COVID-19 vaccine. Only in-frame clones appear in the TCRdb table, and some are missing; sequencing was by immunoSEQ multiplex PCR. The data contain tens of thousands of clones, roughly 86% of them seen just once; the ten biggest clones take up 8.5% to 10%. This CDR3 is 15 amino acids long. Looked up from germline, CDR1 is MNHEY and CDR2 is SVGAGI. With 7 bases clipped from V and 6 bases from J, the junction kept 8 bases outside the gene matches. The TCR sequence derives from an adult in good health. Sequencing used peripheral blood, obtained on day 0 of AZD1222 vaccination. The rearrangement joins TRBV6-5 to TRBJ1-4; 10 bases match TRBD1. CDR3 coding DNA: TGTGCCAGCACCTCCGGCGGGACAGGGGATGAAAAACTGTTTTTT. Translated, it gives CASTSGGTGDEKLFF.